These T cell receptor beta chains were read from a single sample in a study of OX40 agonist ivuxolimab in advanced cancers. Generated by immunoSEQ multiplex PCR, the TCRdb table keeps only in-frame clones and is missing some. The sample carries over 70,000 clones, about nine tenths recorded once. Material: CD4+ or CD8+ T cells sorted from blood, obtained in a trial of the OX40 agonist ivuxolimab. These TCRs come from an adult with an advanced solid tumor such as melanoma, head and neck, liver or kidney cancer. Each CDR3 is given with its conserved first and last residue. The D gene is left open where the match is weak. Expanded clones get a size class; other rows say once, few or many, or leave the size out.

v_gene	abundance	d_gene	len	j_gene	CDR3nt	CDR3aa
TRBV28	NA	NA	15	TRBJ2-5	TGTGCCAGCAGTTTTTCCCCAGAGTACCAAGAGACCCAGTACTTC	CASSFSPEYQETQYF
TRBV28	NA	TRBD2	18	TRBJ2-1	TGTGCCAGCAGTTTTGGGCGGACTAGCGGGATGTTCTACAATGAGCAGTTCTTC	CASSFGRTSGMFYNEQFF
TRBV28	NA	TRBD2	15	TRBJ2-2	TGTGCCAGCAGTTTCCCAGCGGGATCCCCGGGGGAGCTGTTTTTT	CASSFPAGSPGELFF
TRBV2	few	NA	14	TRBJ2-7	TGTGCCAGCACCGAGGGACTGGGGTACTACGAGCAGTACTTC	CASTEGLGYYEQYF
TRBV27	few	TRBD2	14	TRBJ2-7	TGTGCCAGCAGTTCGGGGGGGGGACCCTACGAGCAGTACTTC	CASSSGGGPYEQYF
TRBV7-2	NA	NA	15	TRBJ2-6	TGTGCCAGCAGCTTGAAAGTCTCTGGGGCCAACGTCCTGACTTTC	CASSLKVSGANVLTF
TRBV10-3	NA	TRBD1	13	TRBJ1-2	TGTGCCACCATTGGACAGGGGGTCACTGGCTACACCTTC	CATIGQGVTGYTF
TRBV13	few	NA	14	TRBJ2-7	TGTGCCAGCAGCTTAGGCGGGCTCTCCTACGAGCAGTACTTC	CASSLGGLSYEQYF
TRBV5-1	NA	NA	11	TRBJ1-2	TGCGCCAGCAGCTCGGGTGCCTATTCCTACTTC	CASSSGAYSYF
TRBV7-2	NA	TRBD1	15	TRBJ2-1	TGTGCCAGCAGCTTGGAAGAGGGGGCATACAATGAGCAGTTCTTC	CASSLEEGAYNEQFF
TRBV10-2	NA	TRBD2	19	TRBJ2-4	TGCGCCAGCCGGGGACTAGCGGGAGGAGGTGAAAAGGCCAAAAACATTCAGTACTTC	CASRGLAGGGEKAKNIQYF
TRBV5-6	NA	TRBD1	16	TRBJ2-3	TGTGCCAGCAGCTCACCAGAAGGACAGGCTTACGATACGCAGTATTTT	CASSSPEGQAYDTQYF
TRBV7-9	NA	NA	16	TRBJ1-1	TGTGCCAGCAGCAAGTCCTCTGACACGATGAACACTGAAGCTTTCTTT	CASSKSSDTMNTEAFF
TRBV28	NA	NA	14	TRBJ1-5	TGTGCCAGCAGTTTTCGGGGCAACAATCAGCCCCAGCATTTT	CASSFRGNNQPQHF
TRBV5-4	NA	NA	13	TRBJ1-5	TGTGCCAGCAGCCCGGGCGGGGGACAGCCCCAGCATTTT	CASSPGGGQPQHF
TRBV28	NA	NA	14	TRBJ2-3	TGTGCCAGCAGTTACAGGGCCGCAGGAGATACGCAGTATTTT	CASSYRAAGDTQYF
TRBV6-5	NA	NA	16	TRBJ2-7	TGTGCCAGCAGTTACCCGGGGACGGAGGGGGTACACGAGCAGTACTTC	CASSYPGTEGVHEQYF
TRBV7-3	NA	NA	13	TRBJ1-2	TGTGCCAGCAGCTTAACAGGGGGAGATGGCTACACCTTC	CASSLTGGDGYTF
TRBV9	NA	TRBD1	15	TRBJ2-7	TGTGCCAGCAGCGTAGAGGGACAGGGAGTAGACGAGCAGTACTTC	CASSVEGQGVDEQYF
TRBV19	NA	NA	13	TRBJ1-5	TGTGCCAGTAGTATTCCGGGTGATCAGCCCCAGCATTTT	CASSIPGDQPQHF
TRBV29-1	NA	TRBD1	14	TRBJ1-2	TGCAGCGTGGCGGGACAGATTCCTAACTATGGCTACACCTTC	CSVAGQIPNYGYTF
TRBV6-5	NA	NA	13	TRBJ2-1	TGTGCCAGCATAAACCGTCTAGGCAATGAGCAGTTCTTC	CASINRLGNEQFF
TRBV28	NA	NA	15	TRBJ2-2	TGTGCCAGCAGTCCCTACGGGGTTGGAACCGGGGAGCTGTTTTTT	CASSPYGVGTGELFF
TRBV6-6	NA	TRBD2	15	TRBJ2-7	TGTGCCAGCAGAGCTAGGACTAGCGGGAGCCACGAGCAGTACTTC	CASRARTSGSHEQYF
TRBV2	NA	TRBD1	14	TRBJ2-7	TGTGCCAGCGGTGGGACAGGGGGTCGGTACGAGCAGTACTTC	CASGGTGGRYEQYF
TRBV7-9	NA	NA	12	TRBJ2-1	TGTGCCAGCAGCTTCGACGGAAATGAGCAGTTCTTC	CASSFDGNEQFF
TRBV27	NA	TRBD1	15	TRBJ1-5	TGTGCCAGCAGTCCCGGGACAGCCATCAATCAGCCCCAGCATTTT	CASSPGTAINQPQHF
TRBV18	NA	NA	15	TRBJ2-5	TGTGCCAGCTCACCAACAGGCAGCATCCAAGAGACCCAGTACTTC	CASSPTGSIQETQYF
TRBV30	NA	NA	14	TRBJ1-4	TGTGCCTGGAGTTTCGTCCCAACTAATGAAAAACTGTTTTTT	CAWSFVPTNEKLFF
TRBV6-5	NA	NA	13	TRBJ2-7	TGTGCCAGCAGCCCCAGCTCAACCTACGAGCAGTACTTC	CASSPSSTYEQYF
TRBV27	NA	NA	12	TRBJ2-6	TGTGCCAGCAGTCCTGGGGCCAACGTCCTGACTTTC	CASSPGANVLTF
TRBV9	once	TRBD1	19	TRBJ2-6	TGTGCCAGCAGTTCCCGCGGCGGACAGGGTATTGGTGGGGCCAACGTCCTGACTTTC	CASSSRGGQGIGGANVLTF
TRBV6-1	NA	TRBD2	15	TRBJ2-1	TGTGCCAGCAGTGAACGGCTAGCGGTATACAATGAGCAGTTCTTC	CASSERLAVYNEQFF